Following are 18 T cell receptor beta chains from one sample sequenced in a study of OX40 agonist ivuxolimab in advanced cancers. Sequencing was performed with immunoSEQ multiplex PCR; in TCRdb, only in-frame clones are kept and a portion is missing. The data show around 60,000 clones, about nine tenths seen once. The sequencing here drew on CD4+ or CD8+ T cells sorted from blood, taken in a trial of the OX40 agonist ivuxolimab. The source of these receptors is an adult with an advanced solid tumor such as melanoma, head and neck, liver or kidney cancer.

The V and J genes are TRBV21-1 and TRBJ1-2; the table assigns TRBD1, which was not confirmed against the DNA. TRBV21-1 is a pseudogene locus. The CDR3 has 13 amino acids. CDR3 region: CASSTQVNYGYTF. Here the CDR3 DNA reads TGTGCCAGCAGCACCCAGGTTAACTATGGCTACACCTTC.

The chain is built from TRBV30 and TRBJ2-7; D ambiguous. Trimming cost V 1 base and J 5 bases, with 18 bases left between them. There are 15 residues in the CDR3. Germline CDR1 reads GTSNPN; CDR2 reads SVGIG (reference sequence). The CDR3 sequence is CAWSETGSHPHEQYF. The CDR3 coding sequence is TGTGCCTGGAGTGAAACGGGCTCTCACCCCCACGAGCAGTACTTC.

This clone occurred once. The V call is TRBV7-9, the J call TRBJ2-1, with D perhaps matching TRBD1 or TRBD2 (5 bases each). V lost 2 bases and J lost 15, with 20 bases in between. This CDR3 is built from 14 residues. Germline V gives CDR1 SEHNR, CDR2 FQNEAQ (reference sequence). The CDR3 nucleotides read TGTGCCAGCAGCTTATTGACAGCACGGGATTTTTGGTTCTTC. Translation: CASSLLTARDFWFF.

The rearrangement uses TRBV28 and TRBJ1-1; D perhaps matches TRBD1 (5 bases). This CDR3 comprises 14 residues. V was cut by 5 bases and J by 9 bases, with 19 bases left in between. CDR1 is MDHEN and CDR2 is SYDVKM in the germline V gene. The CDR3 here is CASSTPGTLRQAFF. In DNA, the CDR3 is TGTGCCAGCAGTACTCCCGGGACCCTACGGCAAGCTTTCTTT.

The chain employs TRBV10-1 and TRBJ2-5; D gene unclear. The germline CDR1 and CDR2 sequences are WNHNN and SYGVQD (reference sequence). The CDR3 covers 13 residues. V gave up 3 bases and J gave up 0 bases, with 5 bases separating them. The CDR3 region is CASSDGYQETQYF. DNA for the CDR3: TGCGCCAGCAGTGACGGGTACCAAGAGACCCAGTACTTC.

This clone was found once. V gene TRBV5-1 combines with J gene TRBJ2-5; D gene unclear. The CDR3 covers 13 residues. CDR1 and CDR2 (germline): SGHRS, YFSETQ. Trimming stripped 0 bases from V and 4 bases from J, with 7 bases between. CDR3 protein: CASSLVGRETQYF. The CDR3 coding sequence is TGCGCCAGCAGCTTGGTAGGGCGAGAGACCCAGTACTTC.

This sequence joins TRBV11-1 and TRBJ2-2, with D maybe TRBD2 (5 bases). CDR1 and CDR2 (germline): SGHAT, FQDESV (reference sequence). The V gene lost 8 bases and the J gene lost 0 bases, with 10 bases spanning the gap. The CDR3 runs 14 residues. CDR3 residues: CASRGLSNTGELFF. In DNA, the CDR3 is TGTGCCAGCCGGGGTTTGTCGAACACCGGGGAGCTGTTTTTT.

The chain uses TRBV5-6 and TRBJ1-1; unclear D gene. Germline CDR1 reads SGHDT; CDR2 reads YYEEEE. The CDR3 runs to 13 residues. V was cut by 4 bases and J by 4 bases, with 11 bases left in between. The CDR3 spells CASSPGLFTEAFF. In nucleotides, the CDR3 is TGTGCCAGCAGCCCTGGACTGTTCACTGAAGCTTTCTTT. Supplemented by reference TRBV5-6 and TRBJ1-1, the full variable domain reads DAGVTQSPTHLIKTRGQQVTLRCSPKSGHDTVSWYQQALGQGPQFIFQYYEEEERQRGNFPDRFSGHQFPNYSSELNVNALLLGDSALYLCASSPGLFTEAFFGQGTRLTVV.

This chain connects TRBV29-1 to TRBJ2-7; D tentatively reads TRBD1 or TRBD2 (6 bases each). The CDR3 is made up of 15 amino acids. With 5 bases removed from V and 3 bases from J, the gap between germline ends came to 20 bases. Germline values: CDR1 SQVTM, CDR2 ANQGSEA. The CDR3 DNA reads as TGCAGCGTTAAAGTCGGTGGCAGGGGAGGCTACGAGCAGTACTTC. Its translation: CSVKVGGRGGYEQYF.

The CDR3 loop is CASSLEGRNIQYF. CDR3 bases: TGTGCCAGCAGCTTGGAGGGTAGAAACATTCAGTACTTC. The rearrangement joins TRBV5-6 to TRBJ2-4, with unresolved D. This CDR3 has 13 residues. Trimming left V 0 bases short and J 6 bases short, with 7 bases between. The V gene's germline CDR1 is SGHDT and CDR2 YYEEEE.

This chain uses TRBV28 with TRBJ2-5, with 9 bases fitting TRBD1. V was pared by 7 bases and J by 6 bases, with 9 bases of the junction left unmatched. This CDR3 is 14 amino acids long. Germline V lookup: CDR1 MDHEN, CDR2 SYDVKM. The CDR3 bases are TGTGCCAGCACCCTTCCGGGACAGGGAAAGACCCAGTACTTC. Its protein product is CASTLPGQGKTQYF.

The V and J genes are TRBV4-1 and TRBJ2-1; 8 positions match TRBD2. The CDR3 is 16 amino acids. The V segment lost 5 bases and the J segment 6 bases; nucleotides outside the gene matches: 12. Per the germline V gene, CDR1 is MGHRA and CDR2 is YSYEKL. The CDR3 bases are TGCGCCAGCAGCGGAGGGGTACTAGCGGCAGGCAATGAGCAGTTCTTC. Its protein is CASSGGVLAAGNEQFF.

This clone was seen a few times. The chain has TRBV2 and TRBJ2-7; D is perhaps TRBD1 (6 bases). The CDR3 has 14 residues. Trimming removed 7 bases at V and 3 bases at J, with 16 bases between. Germline CDR1 and CDR2: SNHLY and FYNNEI. The CDR3 DNA reads TGTGCCAGCATGGGTTGGACAGACAACTACGAGCAGTACTTC. Protein sequence: CASMGWTDNYEQYF.

V is TRBV30 and J is TRBJ2-7; 8 positions match TRBD2. The CDR3 is 14 amino acids. The trim removed 6 bases at V and 3 bases at J, leaving 10 bases unmatched. CDR1 GTSNPN and CDR2 SVGIG come from the germline V gene (reference sequence). CDR3: CACTAGAGSYEQYF. The CDR3 nucleotides read TGTGCCTGTACAGCGGGAGCCGGTAGCTACGAGCAGTACTTC.

The rearrangement links TRBV11-2 to TRBJ2-5; 8 bases line up with TRBD2. Germline V lookup: CDR1 SGHAT, CDR2 FQNNGV. The CDR3 contains 13 residues. Trimming removed 5 bases from V and 6 bases from J; junction bases left unmatched: 5. The CDR3 reads CASSPGLVQTQYF. The DNA for the CDR3 is TGTGCCAGCAGCCCGGGACTAGTACAGACCCAGTACTTC.

The chain recombines TRBV28 with TRBJ2-1; no firm D call. V was clipped by 4 bases and J by 0 bases, with 10 bases between them. The germline V gene encodes CDR1 MDHEN and CDR2 SYDVKM. The CDR3 contains 15 residues. CDR3 sequence (DNA): TGTGCCAGCAGTTCAACGCCTAGCTCCTACAATGAGCAGTTCTTC. Protein: CASSSTPSSYNEQFF.

V is TRBV7-6 and J is TRBJ2-3, with 10 bases identical to TRBD2. The trim removed 4 bases at V and 2 bases at J, leaving 15 bases unmatched. The CDR3 has 19 residues. The germline gives CDR1 SGHVS, CDR2 FNYEAQ. This CDR3 reads CASSYRSSGSWGTTDTQYF. The DNA of the CDR3 is TGTGCCAGCAGCTACCGGTCTAGCGGGAGTTGGGGGACCACAGATACGCAGTATTTT.

The chain couples TRBV5-1 to TRBJ1-1; D is unresolved. Per the germline V gene, CDR1 is SGHRS and CDR2 is YFSETQ. The ends were cut back, 4 bases at V and 7 bases at J, with 14 bases in the middle. The CDR3 is 13 amino acids. The CDR3 coding sequence is TGCGCCAGCAGCCTTGTAACCCTGGGTGAAGCTTTCTTT. Translated, it gives CASSLVTLGEAFF.